The clone carrying this T cell receptor beta chain was detected once. No antigen is known for it. Authors of the study amplified TCR beta CDR3 regions from RNA transcripts. HTBI primers were employed in a first-round RT-PCR of the TCR CDR3. From the multiplex PCR reads, TCRdb called clonotypes with MiXCR, one entry per CDR3 protein. The sample shows hundreds of thousands of distinct CDR3 sequences, roughly 18% of them seen only once. Clinical symptoms, serum thyroxine and TRAb, thyroid ultrasound and orbital computed tomography together formed the diagnostic basis. Trimming removed 10 bases from V and 4 bases from J, with 22 bases in between. The germline V gene has CDR1 WSHSY and CDR2 SAAADI. CDR3 length equals 16 residues. This entry comes from a study of T cells in Graves' hyperthyroidism and ophthalmopathy. Points from the study as a whole: Most thyroid clonotypes expanded above 0.001 were also detected in blood.

Sequenced material: blood. The V gene is TRBV10-2, the J gene TRBJ2-2, with D perhaps TRBD2 (7 bases). The sequence was collected from a middle-aged man with Graves' ophthalmopathy. CDR3 nucleotides: TGCGCCACCTGTCTGATGGAGGGAGGGGGCACCGGGGAGCTGTTTTTT. Translating it yields CATCLMEGGGTGELFF.